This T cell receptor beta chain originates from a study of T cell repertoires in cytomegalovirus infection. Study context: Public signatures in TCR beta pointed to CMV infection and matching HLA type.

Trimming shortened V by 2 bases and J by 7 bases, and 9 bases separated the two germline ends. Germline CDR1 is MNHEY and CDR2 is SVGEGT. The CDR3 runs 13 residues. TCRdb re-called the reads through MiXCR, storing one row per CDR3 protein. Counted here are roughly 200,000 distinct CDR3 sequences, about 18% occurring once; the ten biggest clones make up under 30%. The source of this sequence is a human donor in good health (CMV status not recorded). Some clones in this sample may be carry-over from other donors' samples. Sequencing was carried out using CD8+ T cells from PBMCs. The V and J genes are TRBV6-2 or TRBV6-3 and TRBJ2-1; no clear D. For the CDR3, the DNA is TGTGCCAGCAGTTACATTACCCCGAATGAGCAGTTCTTC. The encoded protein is CASSYITPNEQFF.